The 13 T cell receptor beta chains in this list originate from one sample, sequenced in a study of blood T cell repertoires in COVID-19. Assay: immunoSEQ multiplex PCR; the TCRdb copy retains only in-frame clones and omits some. The table records almost 350,000 clones, roughly nine tenths of them present only once. Input material: peripheral blood. The receptors here all came from a woman aged 60-75 years with COVID-19, enrolled during active disease.

This clone was counted only a few times. CDR3 DNA sequence: TGTGCCTGGAGAGATAGCGGCCCCACAGATACGCAGTATTTT. Protein: CAWRDSGPTDTQYF. The gene calls are TRBV30 and TRBJ2-3; TRBD2 is a possible D gene (6 bases). CDR1 GTSNPN and CDR2 SVGIG come from the germline V gene (reference sequence). The CDR3 consists of 14 residues. The ends were cut back, 3 bases at V and 2 bases at J, with 12 bases in the middle.

This chain uses TRBV7-9 with TRBJ1-5; tentatively, D is TRBD1 (6 bases). CDR1 and CDR2 from the germline V gene are SEHNR and FQNEAQ (reference sequence). The V gene lost 5 bases and the J gene lost 7 bases, with 9 bases spanning the gap. The CDR3 sequence is 12 residues long. This CDR3 reads CASSLGAQPQHF. The DNA for the CDR3 is TGTGCCAGCAGCCTGGGGGCCCAGCCCCAGCATTTT.

The V call is TRBV6-5, the J call TRBJ1-3; no definite D call. V lost 5 bases to trimming and J lost 2 bases, with 10 bases between them. Germline CDR1 reads MNHEY; CDR2 reads SVGAGI. CDR3 length: 14 amino acids. CDR3 coding DNA: TGTGCCAGCAGTACATGGGCGCCTGGAAACACCATATATTTT. Encoded protein: CASSTWAPGNTIYF.

The rearrangement joins TRBV5-1 to TRBJ2-7; tentative D call: TRBD1 (5 bases). The germline V and J ends were trimmed by 1 base and 0 bases, with 11 bases remaining between them. Germline V gene data show CDR1 as SGHRS and CDR2 as YFSETQ. The CDR3 totals 15 residues. The DNA of the CDR3 is TGCGCCAGCAGCTTGAGCTGGGGCAACTCCTACGAGCAGTACTTC. As protein: CASSLSWGNSYEQYF.

J is TRBJ1-4 and V is TRBV5-1, with 8 nucleotides matching TRBD1. Germline CDR1 and CDR2: SGHRS and YFSETQ. Trimming at V came to 2 bases and at J to 7 bases, leaving 13 bases not matched to a gene. CDR3 length: 17 amino acids. CDR3: CASSFDRGGRLAEKLFF. The CDR3 nucleotides read TGCGCCAGCAGCTTCGACAGGGGTGGGAGGCTGGCTGAAAAACTGTTTTTT.

This rearrangement joins TRBV10-3 to TRBJ2-7; 10 nucleotides agree with TRBD2. The V segment lost 6 bases and the J segment 5 bases; nucleotides outside the gene matches: 10. The germline V gene encodes CDR1 ENHRY and CDR2 SYGVKD. The CDR3 is made up of 15 amino acids. The CDR3 DNA is TGTGCCATCAGCCCCGGGACTAGCGTAATCGACGAGCAGTACTTC. Its protein product is CAISPGTSVIDEQYF.

This clone was detected only once. The J gene is TRBJ1-1, the V gene TRBV11-2; D is ambiguous. Germline V gene lookup returns CDR1 SGHAT and CDR2 FQNNGV. The length of the CDR3 is 14 residues. The CDR3 is CATTFGRSNTEAFF. The DNA for the CDR3 is TGTGCTACCACCTTCGGCAGGTCGAACACTGAAGCTTTCTTT. Based on the CDR3 plus reference TRBV11-2 and TRBJ1-1, the full variable domain is EAGVAQSPRYKIIEKRQSVAFWCNPISGHATLYWYQQILGQGPKLLIQFQNNGVVDDSQLPKDRFSAERLKGVDSTLKIQPAKLEDSAVYLCATTFGRSNTEAFFGQGTRLTVV.

This clone came up a few times. This chain connects TRBV19 to TRBJ1-2; TRBD1 agrees at 8 bases. There are 17 residues in the CDR3. V was pared by 5 bases and J by 5 bases, with 16 bases of the junction left unmatched. Germline CDR1 is LNHDA and CDR2 is SQIVND (reference sequence). The DNA of the CDR3 is TGTGCCAGTAGTCGATGGGGCCTGCAATGGACAGGGTATGGCTACACCTTC. This encodes CASSRWGLQWTGYGYTF. Variable domain in full (rest from reference TRBV19 and TRBJ1-2): DGGITQSPKYLFRKEGQNVTLSCEQNLNHDAMYWYRQDPGQGLRLIYYSQIVNDFQKGDIAEGYSVSREKKESFPLTVTSAQKNPTAFYLCASSRWGLQWTGYGYTFGSGTRLTVV.

This clone was counted ten times or more. The chain couples TRBV9 to TRBJ2-1; TRBD2 matches at 8 bases. The CDR3 loop spans 15 amino acids. Trimming took 4 bases from V and 4 from J; bases not matched to a gene: 7. Germline V CDR1 and CDR2: SGDLS, YYNGEE. The CDR3 region has the DNA TGTGCCAGCAGCCCCGGGGGGGGGCAATACAATGAGCAGTTCTTC. As protein: CASSPGGGQYNEQFF.

The V and J genes are TRBV19 and TRBJ1-2; tentative D call: TRBD1 (5 bases). This CDR3 spans 11 amino acids. V dropped 5 bases and J dropped 6 bases, with 7 bases sitting between them. Germline loops: CDR1 LNHDA, CDR2 SQIVND (reference sequence). The CDR3 region is CASSWGNGYTF. Written as DNA, the CDR3 is TGTGCCAGTAGTTGGGGCAATGGCTACACCTTC.

The genes are TRBV20-1 and TRBJ1-6; D is possibly TRBD1 (6 bases). The germline CDR1 and CDR2 sequences are DFQATT and SNEGSKA (reference sequence). This CDR3 is built from 11 residues. V lost 4 bases and J lost 14, with 12 bases in between. The CDR3 here is CSATGEGALHF. CDR3 DNA: TGCAGTGCTACCGGGGAGGGGGCCCTCCACTTT.

The V and J genes are TRBV19 and TRBJ1-3; TRBD1 aligns across 7 bases. This CDR3 spans 18 amino acids. Trimming took 4 bases from V and 0 from J; bases not matched to a gene: 12. From germline, CDR1 is LNHDA and CDR2 SQIVND (reference sequence). CDR3 residues: CASSRKSGQAISGNTIYF. In nucleotides, the CDR3 is TGTGCCAGTAGTAGAAAATCCGGACAGGCAATCTCTGGAAACACCATATATTTT.

This clone was observed a single time. V is TRBV5-6 and J is TRBJ2-2, with TRBD1 matching 8 bases. Germline V gene sequence: CDR1 SGHDT, CDR2 YYEEEE. CDR3 length equals 15 residues. V dropped 4 bases and J dropped 5; count of bases not matched to a gene: 7. The CDR3 bases are TGTGCCAGCAGCCCGGACAGGGATGGGACCGGGGAGCTGTTTTTT. Protein sequence: CASSPDRDGTGELFF.